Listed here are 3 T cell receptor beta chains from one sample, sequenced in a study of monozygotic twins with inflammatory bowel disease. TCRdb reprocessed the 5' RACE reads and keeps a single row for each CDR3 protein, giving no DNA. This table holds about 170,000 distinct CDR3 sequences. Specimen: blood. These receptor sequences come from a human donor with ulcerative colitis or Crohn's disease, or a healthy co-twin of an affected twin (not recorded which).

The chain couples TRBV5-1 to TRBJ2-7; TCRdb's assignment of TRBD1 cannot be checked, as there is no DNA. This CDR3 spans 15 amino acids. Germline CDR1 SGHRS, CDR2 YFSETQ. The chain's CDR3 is CASSWNPGQGYEQYF.

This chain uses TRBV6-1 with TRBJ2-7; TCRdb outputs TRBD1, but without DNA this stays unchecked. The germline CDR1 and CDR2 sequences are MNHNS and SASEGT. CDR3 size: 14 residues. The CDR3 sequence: CASREGQGAREQYF.

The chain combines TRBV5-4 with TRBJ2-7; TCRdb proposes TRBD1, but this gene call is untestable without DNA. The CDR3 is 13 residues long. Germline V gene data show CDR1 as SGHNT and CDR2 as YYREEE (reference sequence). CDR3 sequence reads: CASSTPARDEQYF.